Here is one T cell receptor beta chain with its context. The CDR3 sequence is 15 residues long. The germline CDR1 and CDR2 sequences are SGDLS and YYNGEE. The trim removed 3 bases at V and 3 bases at J, leaving 5 bases unmatched. As originally analysed: Reference gene primer amplification in the assay estimated nucleated cell counts. The data were produced by immunoSEQ multiplex PCR, yet TCRdb's version contains in-frame clones alone and is incomplete. V, J and clone size are taken as reported in that table, and D and trimming were inferred from the DNA itself. Of roughly 120,000 clones in the sample, around 80% were seen once. The sample comes from a study of blood T cell repertoires in COVID-19.

The receptor was derived from a man in his 70s with acute or convalescent COVID-19. The sequencing input was peripheral blood. The genes are TRBV9 and TRBJ1-4, with 7 bases identical to TRBD1. The CDR3 DNA reads TGTGCCAGCAGCGCAAGACAGGGTCCTAATGAAAAACTGTTTTTT. Translating gives CASSARQGPNEKLFF.